One and the same sample provided the 20 T cell receptor beta chains below, sequenced in a study of tumor-infiltrating lymphocytes in primary liver carcinoma. Synthesis of TCR beta cDNA was carried out from approximately 0.55 ug total RNA with a constant-region primer. Generation of the TCR beta libraries relied on three nested multiplex PCR rounds using slightly modified ARM-PCR. The two initial PCR rounds, approximately 10 cycles each, used TRBV1-TRBV30 forward and C-beta reverse primers. Each CDR3 protein is one row after TCRdb ran MiXCR on the multiplex PCR reads. Among 70,000 to 85,000 distinct CDR3 sequences listed, 71% were seen once. The tissue used was unsorted bulk material of roughly 17-34 mg. RNA and DNA were co-extracted from it with the AllPrep DNA/RNA mini kit. The source material was liver tumor tissue from sampling region 4. Subset reported: tumor region T4, right-lateral pole. These receptors all come from a woman aged 55-75 years with primary liver carcinoma and hepatitis B virus infection.

The rearrangement links TRBV6-2 or TRBV6-3 to TRBJ2-2, with 7 bases matching TRBD2. The trim removed 9 bases at V and 3 bases at J, leaving 10 bases unmatched. Germline loops: CDR1 MNHEY, CDR2 SVGEGT. This CDR3 is 15 amino acids long. The CDR3 DNA reads TGTGCCAGTAGATACAGGACTAGACACACCGGGGAGCTGTTTTTT. It yields the protein CASRYRTRHTGELFF.

The chain has TRBV29-1 and TRBJ2-4; 7 bases match TRBD1. Germline CDR1 reads SQVTM; CDR2 reads ANQGSEA. After removal of 8 bases from V and 9 bases from J, the junction contained 10 bases not matched to a gene. This CDR3 region has 12 residues. The CDR3 is CSIGTAHGIQYF. In nucleotides, the CDR3 is TGCAGCATTGGGACAGCGCATGGCATTCAGTACTTC. Drawing the rest from reference TRBV29-1 and TRBJ2-4, the complete variable domain is SAVISQKPSRDICQRGTSLTIQCQVDSQVTMMFWYRQQPGQSLTLIATANQGSEATYESGFVIDKFPISRPNLTFSTLTVSNMSPEDSSIYLCSIGTAHGIQYFGAGTRLSVL.

The table lists this clonotype with a count of one. Because the CDR3 is missing its conserved closing phenylalanine or tryptophan, this is likely a read error. This rearrangement joins TRBV6-1 to TRBJ1-1, with D uncertain. This CDR3 has 11 amino acids. Germline lookup yields CDR1 MNHNS and CDR2 SASEGT. CDR3 region: CVSREWGEAFS. CDR3 DNA sequence: TGTGTCAGCAGAGAATGGGGTGAAGCTTTCTCT.

The J gene is TRBJ2-1, the V gene TRBV11-2; a weak D match, TRBD2 (6 bases). The CDR3 has 14 amino acids. Between the trimmed V and J ends, which lost 6 bases and 9 bases, there was a span of 18 bases. CDR1 and CDR2 (germline): SGHAT, FQNNGV. The CDR3 is CASRHVRRGAEQFF. Written as DNA, the CDR3 is TGTGCCAGCAGGCACGTTCGGAGGGGAGCTGAGCAGTTCTTC.

The chain has TRBV7-6 and TRBJ2-7; D possibly matches TRBD1 or TRBD2 (5 bases each). The CDR3 totals 14 residues. CDR1 and CDR2 (germline): SGHVS, FNYEAQ. V lost 4 bases to trimming and J lost 7 bases, with 17 bases between them. The DNA for the CDR3 is TGTGCCAGCAGCTCAACCGGGGCCAGTCGGGAGCAGTACTTC. This encodes CASSSTGASREQYF.

V and J are TRBV6-1 and TRBJ2-5; TRBD1 agrees at 10 bases. This CDR3 comprises 21 residues. J gave up 9 bases and V 1 base, and 26 bases lay outside the gene matches. Germline V gene sequence: CDR1 MNHNS, CDR2 SASEGT. Here the CDR3 DNA reads TGTGCCAGCAGTGAAGGGGTCTTGGGACAGGGGTCCTTCTTAAAACATGAGGCCCAGTACTTC. It translates to CASSEGVLGQGSFLKHEAQYF.

This chain joins TRBV2 and TRBJ1-6, with D maybe TRBD1 (6 bases). From germline, CDR1 is SNHLY and CDR2 FYNNEI. V lost 8 bases to trimming and J lost 0 bases, with 14 bases between them. This CDR3 spans 16 amino acids. The CDR3 bases are TGTGCCAGCGGAAGGACAGTAAGCTCCTATAATTCACCCCTCCACTTT. As protein: CASGRTVSSYNSPLHF.

This clonotype was seen repeatedly, ten times or more. V and J are TRBV28 and TRBJ2-5; perhaps TRBD2 as D (7 bases). Germline V gives CDR1 MDHEN, CDR2 SYDVKM. The CDR3 has 14 amino acids. V was pared by 3 bases and J by 5 bases, with 13 bases between. CDR3 protein: CASSFGGALETQYF. CDR3 nucleotide sequence: TGTGCCAGCAGTTTTGGGGGGGCGCTTGAGACCCAGTACTTC.

Regarding this clonotype: The CDR3 end shows no conserved phenylalanine or tryptophan, and so a read error is likely. This rearrangement joins TRBV11-2 to TRBJ2-3; D is perhaps TRBD2 (5 bases). Germline V gives CDR1 SGHAT, CDR2 FQNNGV. Trimming pared 6 bases from V and 6 bases from J, leaving 22 bases between. The CDR3 consists of 16 residues. This CDR3 is CASSSTRLQRADTQYL. The CDR3 DNA sequence: TGTGCCAGCAGTTCAACCCGGTTACAGAGGGCGGATACGCAGTATTTA.

For this clonotype: The missing conserved phenylalanine or tryptophan at the end of this CDR3 makes a read error likely. The gene calls are TRBV6-1 and TRBJ2-4, with D perhaps TRBD1 or TRBD2 (5 bases each). The CDR3 contains 15 residues. Germline values: CDR1 MNHNS, CDR2 SASEGT. The CDR3 nucleotides are TGTGCCAACAGTCCCCGGGACGGCGGTGCGGACATTCAGTACTCC. Residues: CANSPRDGGADIQYS.

In the case of this clonotype: One end of the junction fails to match germline, which may point to a read error. The rearrangement joins TRBV5-1 to TRBJ2-1, with 9 bases aligning to TRBD2. The germline V gene encodes CDR1 SGHRS and CDR2 YFSETQ. The CDR3 consists of 14 residues. The CDR3 region has the DNA TGCGCCAGCAGCTTTAGCGGGAGTCGGTATGAACAGTTCTTC. Protein product: CASSFSGSRYEQFF.

A word on this clonotype: One end of the junction fails to match germline, which may point to a read error. The rearrangement links TRBV5-4 to TRBJ2-3; possible D gene TRBD2, 5 bases. This CDR3 comprises 15 residues. CDR1 SGHNT and CDR2 YYREEE come from the germline V gene (reference sequence). The CDR3 protein is CTSSQGRTSTDTQYF. In DNA form, the CDR3 reads TGTACCAGCAGCCAAGGACGGACTAGCACAGATACGCAGTATTTT.

Comment on this clonotype: Relative to the germline gene, one junction end is altered; a read error may explain this. This chain uses TRBV29-1 with TRBJ2-7; D gene uncertain. There are 12 residues in the CDR3. Germline assignment: CDR1 SQVTM and CDR2 ANQGSEA. Here the CDR3 DNA reads TGCAGCGTTGAAGAGAAAAGTGTGGAGCAGTATTTC. Its translation is CSVEEKSVEQYF.

A word on this clonotype: This CDR3 is missing its conserved last phenylalanine or tryptophan, likely due to a read error. The limits of the CDR3 on the DNA are not certain, so only TCRdb's listed CDR3 is given. The chain has TRBV5-4 and TRBJ2-7; TRBD1 is the table's D call, not checked against the DNA. The CDR3 totals 12 residues, both ends included. CDR1 is SGHNT, CDR2 YYREEE, per germline (reference sequence). The CDR3 sequence is CASSDRDGEQYY.

This clonotype was detected only a few times. An end of the junction differs from the germline gene, which may be a read error. The gene calls are TRBV11-2 and TRBJ2-7, with 8 bases identical to TRBD1. Germline V lookup: CDR1 SGHAT, CDR2 FQNNGV. This CDR3 comprises 14 residues. CDR3 nucleotides: TGTGCCAGCAGCCAGACAGGGGTCACCTATGAGCAGTACTTC. It codes for CASSQTGVTYEQYF. The entire variable domain, with the rest obtained from reference TRBV11-2 and TRBJ2-7, is as follows: EAGVAQSPRYKIIEKRQSVAFWCNPISGHATLYWYQQILGQGPKLLIQFQNNGVVDDSQLPKDRFSAERLKGVDSTLKIQPAKLEDSAVYLCASSQTGVTYEQYFGPGTRLTVT.

About this clonotype itself: One end of the junction varies from germline; a read error may be responsible. The chain uses TRBV11-3 and TRBJ1-2; D is perhaps TRBD1 (5 bases). The CDR3 is made up of 13 amino acids. The germline gives CDR1 SGHNT, CDR2 YENEEA. The CDR3, as DNA: TGTGCCGGCAGTGTCCAGGGAAACGATCGCTACACCTTC. Residues: CAGSVQGNDRYTF.

As concerns this clonotype: At one boundary the junction diverges from the germline segment, which might be a read error. The chain joins TRBV7-8 to TRBJ2-2; D may be TRBD1 or TRBD2 (5 bases each). CDR1 is SGHVS and CDR2 is FQNEAQ in the germline V gene. The CDR3 loop spans 19 amino acids. The CDR3 sequence is CASSLASPGFLVDAGELFF. The DNA of the CDR3 is TGTGCCAGCAGCTTAGCGTCCCCAGGGTTTCTTGTGGACGCCGGGGAGTTGTTTTTT.

This clonotype has a handful of counts. The chain is built from TRBV15 and TRBJ2-1; weak D call: TRBD1 (6 bases). V was cut by 0 bases and J by 7 bases, with 16 bases left in between. Germline V gene data show CDR1 as LNHNV and CDR2 as YYDKDF (reference sequence). The CDR3 totals 16 residues. The CDR3 nucleotides read TGTGCCACCAGCAGAGATGCCAGGGGTTCCAGGAATGAGCAGTTCTTC. Protein: CATSRDARGSRNEQFF.

Comment on this clonotype: Relative to the germline gene, one junction end is altered; a read error may explain this. This chain connects TRBV12-3 or TRBV12-4 to TRBJ1-1, with D uncertain. This CDR3 contains 11 residues. CDR3 bases: TGTGCCAGCTGTTTAAGGCCTGAAGCTTTCTTT. Its translation is CASCLRPEAFF.

Remarks on this clonotype: At one end the junction does not follow the germline gene, possibly because of a read error. This rearrangement joins TRBV19 to TRBJ2-2, with a weak D call TRBD2 (5 bases). CDR3 size: 14 residues. From germline, CDR1 is LNHDA and CDR2 SQIVND (reference sequence). CDR3: CAIETERVTGKLFF. In DNA, the CDR3 is TGTGCCATTGAAACGGAGAGGGTCACCGGGAAGCTGTTTTTT.